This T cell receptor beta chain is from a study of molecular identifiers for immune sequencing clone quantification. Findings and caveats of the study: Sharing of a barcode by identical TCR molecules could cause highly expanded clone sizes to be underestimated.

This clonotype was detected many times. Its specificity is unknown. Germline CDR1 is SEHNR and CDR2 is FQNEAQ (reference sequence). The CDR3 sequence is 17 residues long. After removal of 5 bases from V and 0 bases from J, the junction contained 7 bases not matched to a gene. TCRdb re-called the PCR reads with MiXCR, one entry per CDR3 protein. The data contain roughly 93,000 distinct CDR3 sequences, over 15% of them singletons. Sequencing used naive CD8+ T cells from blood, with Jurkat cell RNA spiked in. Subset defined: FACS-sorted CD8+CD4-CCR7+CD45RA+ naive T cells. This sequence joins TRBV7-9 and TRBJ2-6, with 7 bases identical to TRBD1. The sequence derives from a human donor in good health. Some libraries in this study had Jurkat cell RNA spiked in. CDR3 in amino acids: CASSPGTAFSGANVLTF. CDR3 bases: TGTGCCAGCAGCCCCGGGACAGCGTTCTCTGGGGCCAACGTCCTGACTTTC.